The source of this T cell receptor (beta chain) is a study of cytomegalovirus exposure and HLA in healthy donors. As to this clone: The antigen remains unidentified.

The CDR3 runs to 17 residues. Trimming took 2 bases from V and 4 from J; bases not matched to a gene: 8. Germline V gene lookup returns CDR1 MGHRA and CDR2 YSYEKL. The PCR was carried out with 60 Vbeta primers and 13 Jbeta primers. As processed by the authors: Counted up in a later analysis, unique TCR beta chains came to approximately 77 million, with some 9.9 million shared. Assay used: immunoSEQ multiplex PCR; TCRdb lists only in-frame clones, some missing. The V and J calls and the clone size are those of that table, but D and trimming were determined from the DNA. This sample's table has under 60,000 clones. Study outcomes and limitations: A later examination showed that TCR association rates differed by HLA locus, with DRB1 most and HLA-C fewest. Several of the most significant clusters appeared, in a later analysis, to be linked to common viral pathogens.

This receptor was identified in a woman aged 25 to 39 in good health and CMV-seropositive. Material: PBMCs. The chain has TRBV4-1 and TRBJ2-7; 13 bases align to TRBD2. CDR3 sequence (DNA): TGCGCCAGCAGCCAAAATACCGGGACTAGCGGGAATTACGAGCAGTACTTC. This codes for CASSQNTGTSGNYEQYF.